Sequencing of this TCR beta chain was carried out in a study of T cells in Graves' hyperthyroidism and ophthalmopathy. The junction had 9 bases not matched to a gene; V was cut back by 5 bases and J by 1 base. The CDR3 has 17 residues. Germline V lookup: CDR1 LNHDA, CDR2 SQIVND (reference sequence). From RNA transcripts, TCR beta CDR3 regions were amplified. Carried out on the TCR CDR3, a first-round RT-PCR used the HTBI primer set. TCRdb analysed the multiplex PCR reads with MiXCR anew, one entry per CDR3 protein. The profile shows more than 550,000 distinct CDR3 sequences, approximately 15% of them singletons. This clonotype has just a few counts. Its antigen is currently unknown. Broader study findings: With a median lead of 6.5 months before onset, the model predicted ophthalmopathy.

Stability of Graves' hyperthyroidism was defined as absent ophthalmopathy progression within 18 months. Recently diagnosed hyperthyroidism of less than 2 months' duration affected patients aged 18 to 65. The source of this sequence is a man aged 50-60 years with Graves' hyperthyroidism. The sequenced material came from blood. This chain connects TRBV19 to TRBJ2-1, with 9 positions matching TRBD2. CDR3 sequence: CASSPLILAGSYNEQFF. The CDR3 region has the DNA TGTGCCAGTAGTCCCTTGATCCTAGCGGGATCCTACAATGAGCAGTTCTTC.